This T cell receptor beta chain stems from a study of OX40 agonist ivuxolimab in advanced cancers. About the research overall: Patients received the agonistic anti-OX40 (CD134) antibody ivuxolimab. Whole-study results and caveats: Expanded peripheral T cell antigen specificity was not determined. There was clonal expansion of CD4+ and CD8+ blood T cells by week 6 at 0.1 to 3.0 mg/kg.

Comments on this clone: Its antigen remains unidentified.

The ends were cut back, 1 base at V and 6 bases at J, with 10 bases in the middle. Germline loops: CDR1 MNHEY, CDR2 SMNVEV (reference sequence). This CDR3 is built from 14 residues. Profiled with immunoSEQ multiplex PCR; TCRdb holds only in-frame clones, not every one. The sample records some 44,000 clones, roughly 86% being singletons. This sample comprised CD4+ or CD8+ T cells sorted from blood, obtained in a trial of the OX40 agonist ivuxolimab. The sequence derives from an adult with an advanced solid tumor such as melanoma, head and neck, liver or kidney cancer. The chain recombines TRBV27 with TRBJ1-5; TRBD1 might be the D (5 bases). The CDR3 bases are TGTGCCAGCAGTTTATGGGGGGGAGGTCAGCCCCAGCATTTT. This gives the protein CASSLWGGGQPQHF.